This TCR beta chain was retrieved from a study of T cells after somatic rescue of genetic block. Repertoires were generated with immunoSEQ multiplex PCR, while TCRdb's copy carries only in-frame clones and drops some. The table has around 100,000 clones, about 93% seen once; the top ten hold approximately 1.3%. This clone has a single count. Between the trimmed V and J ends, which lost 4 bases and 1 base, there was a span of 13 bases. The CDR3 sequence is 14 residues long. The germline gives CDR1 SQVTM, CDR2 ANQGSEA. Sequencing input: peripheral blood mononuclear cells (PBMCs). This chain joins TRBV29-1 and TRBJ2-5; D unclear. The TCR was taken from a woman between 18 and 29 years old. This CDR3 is CSVVPRSRQETQYF. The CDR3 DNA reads TGCAGCGTTGTCCCGCGCTCCCGCCAAGAGACCCAGTACTTC.